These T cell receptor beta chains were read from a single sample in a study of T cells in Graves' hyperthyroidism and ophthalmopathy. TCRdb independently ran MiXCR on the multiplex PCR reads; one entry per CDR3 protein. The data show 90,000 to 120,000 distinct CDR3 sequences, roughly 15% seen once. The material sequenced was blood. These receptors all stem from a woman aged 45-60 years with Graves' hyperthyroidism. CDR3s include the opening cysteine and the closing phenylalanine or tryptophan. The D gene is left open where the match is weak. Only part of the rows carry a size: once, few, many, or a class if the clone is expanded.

CDR3 DNA: TGTGCCAGCAGTGGGAACAGAGCCTACGAGCAGTACTTC
CDR3 protein: CASSGNRAYEQYF
clone size: many
J gene: TRBJ2-7
D gene: -
V gene: TRBV2

CDR3 DNA: TGTGCCATCAGTGAGTACATAGGCGGTGACACAGATACGCAGTATTTT
CDR3 protein: CAISEYIGGDTDTQYF
clone size: many
J gene: TRBJ2-3
D gene: -
V gene: TRBV10-3

CDR3 DNA: TGTGCCAGTAGTATCAGGGTTGGTCAGCCCCAGCATTTT
CDR3 protein: CASSIRVGQPQHF
clone size: -
J gene: TRBJ1-5
D gene: -
V gene: TRBV19

CDR3 DNA: TGTGCCAGCAGCCGAGGACCCACGGGGAACACTGAAGCTTTCTTT
CDR3 protein: CASSRGPTGNTEAFF
clone size: -
J gene: TRBJ1-1
D gene: -
V gene: TRBV5-5

CDR3 DNA: TGCAGCGTTGATGGGCAGACTCACACCGGGGAGCTGTTTTTT
CDR3 protein: CSVDGQTHTGELFF
clone size: many
J gene: TRBJ2-2
D gene: -
V gene: TRBV29-1

CDR3 DNA: TGCAGTGCTAGAGACGCAGACGGAATTGGAAACACCATATATTTT
CDR3 protein: CSARDADGIGNTIYF
clone size: many
J gene: TRBJ1-3
D gene: -
V gene: TRBV20-1

CDR3 DNA: TGTGCCAGCAGCAGACAGAGTGTCCCCTACAATGAGCAGTTCTTC
CDR3 protein: CASSRQSVPYNEQFF
clone size: few
J gene: TRBJ2-1
D gene: -
V gene: TRBV3-1

CDR3 DNA: TGTGCCAGCAGCCTTGACTATGAAGCTTTCTTT
CDR3 protein: CASSLDYEAFF
clone size: many
J gene: TRBJ1-1
D gene: -
V gene: TRBV7-9

CDR3 DNA: TGTGCCAGCAGTCCCCGCCAGCGGACGCAGTATTTT
CDR3 protein: CASSPRQRTQYF
clone size: many
J gene: TRBJ2-3
D gene: -
V gene: TRBV28

CDR3 DNA: TGTGCCAGCAGTCAAATACAGGGGGATGAAGCTTTCTTT
CDR3 protein: CASSQIQGDEAFF
clone size: few
J gene: TRBJ1-1
D gene: TRBD1
V gene: TRBV28

CDR3 DNA: TGTGCCAGCACTAATTTCGGCAGGGGAAACACTGAAGCTTTCTTT
CDR3 protein: CASTNFGRGNTEAFF
clone size: -
J gene: TRBJ1-1
D gene: -
V gene: TRBV6-2/TRBV6-3

CDR3 DNA: TGTGCCAGCAGCCCGGGGCCCTTTGCAGGAAACACCATATATTTT
CDR3 protein: CASSPGPFAGNTIYF
clone size: many
J gene: TRBJ1-3
D gene: -
V gene: TRBV7-2

CDR3 DNA: TGTGCCAGCAGTCCAGGCGTCGCTTTACAGTTCTTC
CDR3 protein: CASSPGVALQFF
clone size: many
J gene: TRBJ2-1
D gene: -
V gene: TRBV6-1

CDR3 DNA: TGTGCCAGCAGCACGGAGGGCGGGAGTACAGATACGCAGTATTTT
CDR3 protein: CASSTEGGSTDTQYF
clone size: many
J gene: TRBJ2-3
D gene: TRBD2
V gene: TRBV6-2/TRBV6-3

CDR3 DNA: TGTGCCAGCTCACCGTATAATTCACCCCTCCACTTT
CDR3 protein: CASSPYNSPLHF
clone size: many
J gene: TRBJ1-6
D gene: -
V gene: TRBV18

CDR3 DNA: TGTGCCAGCAGCTTAGGGGGGTTCGAAGAGACCCAGTACTTC
CDR3 protein: CASSLGGFEETQYF
clone size: many
J gene: TRBJ2-5
D gene: -
V gene: TRBV7-3

CDR3 DNA: TGTGCCAGCAGCTTAGTAACTTTTCTAGCGGGATATTTGGACAATGAGCAGTTCTTC
CDR3 protein: CASSLVTFLAGYLDNEQFF
clone size: many
J gene: TRBJ2-1
D gene: TRBD2
V gene: TRBV7-9

CDR3 DNA: TGCAGTGCCCCCGGCTACGAGCAGTACTTC
CDR3 protein: CSAPGYEQYF
clone size: -
J gene: TRBJ2-7
D gene: -
V gene: TRBV20-1

CDR3 DNA: TGTGCCAGCAGCCAAGATAAGTTCTCTGGGGCCAACGTCCTGACTTTC
CDR3 protein: CASSQDKFSGANVLTF
clone size: many
J gene: TRBJ2-6
D gene: -
V gene: TRBV4-2

CDR3 DNA: TGTGCCTGGAGCCCTGACACCGGGGCCGGGGCTTTCTTT
CDR3 protein: CAWSPDTGAGAFF
clone size: many
J gene: TRBJ1-1
D gene: -
V gene: TRBV30

CDR3 DNA: TGTGCCAGCAGCTTAGCCCTGGGACTAGCGACCCGACGGTACCAAGAGACCCAGTACTTC
CDR3 protein: CASSLALGLATRRYQETQYF
clone size: -
J gene: TRBJ2-5
D gene: TRBD2
V gene: TRBV7-9

CDR3 DNA: TGTGCCACTCGGGGGTGGACTTTTAACACCGGGGAGCTGTTTTTT
CDR3 protein: CATRGWTFNTGELFF
clone size: many
J gene: TRBJ2-2
D gene: -
V gene: TRBV2

CDR3 DNA: TGCAGTGCCCCCGGGACCGGGACTAGCGGGGGGTATGCGAATACGCAGTATTTT
CDR3 protein: CSAPGTGTSGGYANTQYF
clone size: -
J gene: TRBJ2-3
D gene: TRBD2
V gene: TRBV20-1

CDR3 DNA: TGTGCCAGCAGACCGGGACTAGCGGAGCCCCGGGGTTACAATGAGCAGTTCTTC
CDR3 protein: CASRPGLAEPRGYNEQFF
clone size: many
J gene: TRBJ2-1
D gene: TRBD2
V gene: TRBV2

CDR3 DNA: TGTGCCAGCAGCCCTTCGGGAGCGGGGCAGCCCCAGCATTTT
CDR3 protein: CASSPSGAGQPQHF
clone size: many
J gene: TRBJ1-5
D gene: -
V gene: TRBV12-3/TRBV12-4

CDR3 DNA: TGTGCCAGCAGAATCATGGGACTGGGGGCTAGCACAGATACGCAGTATTTT
CDR3 protein: CASRIMGLGASTDTQYF
clone size: many
J gene: TRBJ2-3
D gene: -
V gene: TRBV27

CDR3 DNA: TGTGCCAGCAGTCTCCTAGCGGGAGCCGGGTACAATGAGCAGTTCTTC
CDR3 protein: CASSLLAGAGYNEQFF
clone size: many
J gene: TRBJ2-1
D gene: TRBD2
V gene: TRBV6-1

CDR3 DNA: TGTGCCACCAGTGATACGGCTGAGACAGGGAAGGCCAATGAGCAGTTCTTC
CDR3 protein: CATSDTAETGKANEQFF
clone size: many
J gene: TRBJ2-1
D gene: TRBD1
V gene: TRBV24-1

CDR3 DNA: TGTGCCAGCAGCGCCACAGGATCTAACTATGGCTACACCTTC
CDR3 protein: CASSATGSNYGYTF
clone size: -
J gene: TRBJ1-2
D gene: -
V gene: TRBV3-1

CDR3 DNA: TGTGCCAGCAGTGGACAGGGGGGTGGGCAGGCAGATACGCAGTATTTT
CDR3 protein: CASSGQGGGQADTQYF
clone size: many
J gene: TRBJ2-3
D gene: TRBD1
V gene: TRBV6-1

CDR3 DNA: TGTGCCAGCAGCACCGGGACTAGCGGGCGCGGAGAGCAGTTCTTC
CDR3 protein: CASSTGTSGRGEQFF
clone size: many
J gene: TRBJ2-1
D gene: TRBD2
V gene: TRBV4-2

CDR3 DNA: TGTGCCAGCAGCCAAGGACGATTAGGGGCCAACGTCCTGACTTTC
CDR3 protein: CASSQGRLGANVLTF
clone size: many
J gene: TRBJ2-6
D gene: -
V gene: TRBV4-2

CDR3 DNA: TGTGCCAGCAGTAGAGCCGGGACAGACTCCTACGAGCAGTACTTC
CDR3 protein: CASSRAGTDSYEQYF
clone size: few
J gene: TRBJ2-7
D gene: TRBD1
V gene: TRBV28

CDR3 DNA: TGTGCCAGCAGTTCCGCCCTAGCGGGTACCGACTCCTACAATGAGCAGTTCTTC
CDR3 protein: CASSSALAGTDSYNEQFF
clone size: many
J gene: TRBJ2-1
D gene: TRBD2
V gene: TRBV6-1

CDR3 DNA: TGTGCCAGTAGTATAGGTCCGGGAAACACTGAAGCTTTCTTT
CDR3 protein: CASSIGPGNTEAFF
clone size: many
J gene: TRBJ1-1
D gene: -
V gene: TRBV19

CDR3 DNA: TGTGCCAGCAGCCAAGTGGCGCCAGGGTACGGCTATGGCTACACCTTC
CDR3 protein: CASSQVAPGYGYGYTF
clone size: -
J gene: TRBJ1-2
D gene: -
V gene: TRBV3-1

CDR3 DNA: TGTGCCAGTAGTGTAACGGGACAACTCAATCAGCCCCAGCATTTT
CDR3 protein: CASSVTGQLNQPQHF
clone size: many
J gene: TRBJ1-5
D gene: -
V gene: TRBV19

CDR3 DNA: TGTGCCAGCAGTGAGCAGATTGAAGCTTTCTTT
CDR3 protein: CASSEQIEAFF
clone size: -
J gene: TRBJ1-1
D gene: -
V gene: TRBV3-1

CDR3 DNA: TGTGCCAGCACCGACAGGGGGACAGATACGCAGTATTTT
CDR3 protein: CASTDRGTDTQYF
clone size: many
J gene: TRBJ2-3
D gene: TRBD1
V gene: TRBV28

CDR3 DNA: TGTGCCAGCAGGAAGGGGGTACAAGAGACCCAGTACTTC
CDR3 protein: CASRKGVQETQYF
clone size: -
J gene: TRBJ2-5
D gene: -
V gene: TRBV2

CDR3 DNA: TGTGCCACCAGCAGAGATCCGGAGGCAACTAATGAAAAACTGTTTTTT
CDR3 protein: CATSRDPEATNEKLFF
clone size: many
J gene: TRBJ1-4
D gene: -
V gene: TRBV15

CDR3 DNA: TGCGCCAGCAGCCAAGGAGGCGGGGGCCTGTACGAGCAGTACTTC
CDR3 protein: CASSQGGGGLYEQYF
clone size: many
J gene: TRBJ2-7
D gene: -
V gene: TRBV4-1

CDR3 DNA: TGTGCCAGCAGTGAAGACAGGGGATTGATTTATGGCTACACCTTC
CDR3 protein: CASSEDRGLIYGYTF
clone size: many
J gene: TRBJ1-2
D gene: TRBD1
V gene: TRBV6-1

CDR3 DNA: TGTGCCACCAGCAGAGACGGTGGGGGGAACACCGGGGAGCTGTTTTTT
CDR3 protein: CATSRDGGGNTGELFF
clone size: many
J gene: TRBJ2-2
D gene: -
V gene: TRBV15

CDR3 DNA: TGTGCCAGCAGTGGGACAGTCTATGGCTACACCTTC
CDR3 protein: CASSGTVYGYTF
clone size: -
J gene: TRBJ1-2
D gene: TRBD1
V gene: TRBV27

CDR3 DNA: TGTGCCAGCAGTGAAAATATAGGTTGGGGACTAGCGGGGGTCGAGCAGTTCTTC
CDR3 protein: CASSENIGWGLAGVEQFF
clone size: many
J gene: TRBJ2-1
D gene: TRBD2
V gene: TRBV2

CDR3 DNA: TGTGCCAGCAGCTTAGTTACCGACAGCTCCCTGCCCCAGCATTTT
CDR3 protein: CASSLVTDSSLPQHF
clone size: many
J gene: TRBJ1-5
D gene: -
V gene: TRBV5-5

CDR3 DNA: TGTGCCAGCAGCCAACTATTAGACGGCGGTTATGGCTACACCTTC
CDR3 protein: CASSQLLDGGYGYTF
clone size: many
J gene: TRBJ1-2
D gene: -
V gene: TRBV14

CDR3 DNA: TGTGCCAGCAGCTCTACGGTTGTCTCGAGTACTGAAGCTTTCTTT
CDR3 protein: CASSSTVVSSTEAFF
clone size: many
J gene: TRBJ1-1
D gene: -
V gene: TRBV28

CDR3 DNA: TGCGCCAGCAGCCAGACAGGGGCTGAAGCTTTCTTT
CDR3 protein: CASSQTGAEAFF
clone size: many
J gene: TRBJ1-1
D gene: TRBD1
V gene: TRBV5-1

CDR3 DNA: TGTGCCAGCAGCTTGGGGGGGGCAGGGGTCGGGACTGAAGCTTTCTTT
CDR3 protein: CASSLGGAGVGTEAFF
clone size: many
J gene: TRBJ1-1
D gene: -
V gene: TRBV5-6

CDR3 DNA: TGTGCCAGCAGTGGGACAGGGAGAACGGAAAAACTGTTTTTT
CDR3 protein: CASSGTGRTEKLFF
clone size: -
J gene: TRBJ1-4
D gene: TRBD1
V gene: TRBV28

CDR3 DNA: TGTGCCAGCAGCTTCCCGTCTGGGGGCCCGGGAAACATTCAGTACTTC
CDR3 protein: CASSFPSGGPGNIQYF
clone size: -
J gene: TRBJ2-4
D gene: -
V gene: TRBV7-9

CDR3 DNA: TGTGCCTGGAGTGATTTGCGGATGACTAGCGGGAGCTCCACAGATACGCAGTATTTT
CDR3 protein: CAWSDLRMTSGSSTDTQYF
clone size: -
J gene: TRBJ2-3
D gene: TRBD2
V gene: TRBV30

CDR3 DNA: TGTGCCAGCAGCTTAGGTCAACAGGGGGCCCGCCACGGCTACACCTTC
CDR3 protein: CASSLGQQGARHGYTF
clone size: many
J gene: TRBJ1-2
D gene: TRBD1
V gene: TRBV7-2